The entry below gives a single TCR beta chain sequence along with its context. Its specificity is unknown. Since it is a stray read in a library aimed at alpha chains, this beta chain has a size that is not meaningful. Antiretroviral therapy had run roughly three months, about 14 weeks, before follow-up blood collection. All unsorted peripheral T cells were captured because whole blood was used without fractionation. The data derive from a study of HIV-infected patients and healthy controls. Study at large: Total CDR3 counts per chain did not differ significantly between patients and controls. Findings and caveats of the study: In healthy controls, MAIT alpha CDR3s were common; in HIV+ repertoires, severely depleted. Compared with controls, mean Gini indices were significantly raised in HIV-infected repertoires, possibly indicating oligoclonality. Compared with healthy controls, HIV-infected patients showed less CDR3 sharing between individuals.

cDNA was made from roughly 500 ng RNA using alpha and beta constant primers. Using multiplexing indices, alpha and beta chain libraries were generated apart by chain-specific third strand synthesis. TCRdb recomputed calls from the 5' RACE reads with MiXCR, one row per CDR3 protein. The profile shows about 320 distinct CDR3 sequences, over 70% of them singletons. This CDR3 has 15 amino acids. V lost 3 bases and J lost 0, with 8 bases in between. The germline gives CDR1 MDHEN, CDR2 SYDVKM. The origin of this receptor is an adult with HIV infection. Sample: blood, taken during antiretroviral therapy. The rearrangement joins TRBV28 to TRBJ1-4, with unresolved D. The CDR3 region has the DNA TGTGCCAGCAGTTTTTGGTCGGCAACTAATGAAAAACTGTTTTTT. Residues: CASSFWSATNEKLFF.